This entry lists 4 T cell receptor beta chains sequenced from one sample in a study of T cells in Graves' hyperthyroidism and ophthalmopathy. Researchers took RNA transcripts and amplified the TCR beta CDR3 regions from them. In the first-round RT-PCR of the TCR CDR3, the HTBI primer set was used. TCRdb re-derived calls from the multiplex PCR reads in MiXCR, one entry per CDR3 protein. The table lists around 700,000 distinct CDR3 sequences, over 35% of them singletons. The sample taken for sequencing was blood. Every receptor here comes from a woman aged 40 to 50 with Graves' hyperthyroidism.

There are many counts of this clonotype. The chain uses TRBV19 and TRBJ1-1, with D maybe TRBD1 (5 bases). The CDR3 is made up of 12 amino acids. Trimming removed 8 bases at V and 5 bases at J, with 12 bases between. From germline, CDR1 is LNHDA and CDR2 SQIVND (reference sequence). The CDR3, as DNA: TGTGCCAGTCTAGGGGTTCGGACTGAAGCTTTCTTT. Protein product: CASLGVRTEAFF.

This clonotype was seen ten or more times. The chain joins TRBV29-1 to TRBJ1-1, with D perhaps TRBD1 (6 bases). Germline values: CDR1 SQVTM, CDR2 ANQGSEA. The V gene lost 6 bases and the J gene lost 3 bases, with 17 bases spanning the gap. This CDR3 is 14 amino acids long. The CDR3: CSVRDRNGHTEAFF. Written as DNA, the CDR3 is TGCAGCGTGAGAGACAGGAATGGGCACACTGAAGCTTTCTTT.

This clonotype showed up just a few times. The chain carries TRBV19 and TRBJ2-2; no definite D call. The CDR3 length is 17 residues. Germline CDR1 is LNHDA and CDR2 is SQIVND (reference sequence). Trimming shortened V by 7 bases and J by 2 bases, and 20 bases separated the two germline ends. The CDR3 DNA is TGTGCCAGTACCCCCCTGGGTGGCAACTCAAACACCGGGGAGCTGTTTTTT. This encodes CASTPLGGNSNTGELFF.

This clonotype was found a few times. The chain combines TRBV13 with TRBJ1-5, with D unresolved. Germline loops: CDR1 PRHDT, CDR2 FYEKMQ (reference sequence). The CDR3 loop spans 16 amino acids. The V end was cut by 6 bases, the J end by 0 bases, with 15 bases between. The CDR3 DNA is TGTGCCAGCAGTCTAAACAGCGCCTCTAGCAATCAGCCCCAGCATTTT. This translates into CASSLNSASSNQPQHF.